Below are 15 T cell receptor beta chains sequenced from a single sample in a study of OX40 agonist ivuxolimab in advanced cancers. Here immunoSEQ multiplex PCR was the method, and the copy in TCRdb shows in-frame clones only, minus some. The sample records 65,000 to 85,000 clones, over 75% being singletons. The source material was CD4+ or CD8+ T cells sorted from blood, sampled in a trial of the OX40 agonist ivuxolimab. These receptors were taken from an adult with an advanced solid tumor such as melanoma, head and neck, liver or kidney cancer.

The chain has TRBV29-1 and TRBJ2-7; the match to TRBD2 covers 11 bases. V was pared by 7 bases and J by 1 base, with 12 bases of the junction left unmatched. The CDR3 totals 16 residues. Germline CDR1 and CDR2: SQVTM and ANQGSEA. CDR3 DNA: TGCAGCGCACAAAGAGAAGGGACTAGCGGATCCTACGAGCAGTACTTC. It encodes CSAQREGTSGSYEQYF.

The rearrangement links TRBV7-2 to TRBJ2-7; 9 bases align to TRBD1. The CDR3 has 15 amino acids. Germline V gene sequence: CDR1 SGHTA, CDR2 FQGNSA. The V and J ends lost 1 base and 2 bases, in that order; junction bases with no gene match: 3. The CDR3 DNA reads TGTGCCAGCAGCTTAGTTGGGACAGGGCCCTACGAGCAGTACTTC. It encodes CASSLVGTGPYEQYF.

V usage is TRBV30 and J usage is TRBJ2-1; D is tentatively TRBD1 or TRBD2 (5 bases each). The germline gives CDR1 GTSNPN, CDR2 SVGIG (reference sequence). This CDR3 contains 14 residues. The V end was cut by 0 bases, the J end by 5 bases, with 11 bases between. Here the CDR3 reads CAWSVIGADNEQFF. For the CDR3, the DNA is TGTGCCTGGAGTGTAATCGGGGCAGACAATGAGCAGTTCTTC.

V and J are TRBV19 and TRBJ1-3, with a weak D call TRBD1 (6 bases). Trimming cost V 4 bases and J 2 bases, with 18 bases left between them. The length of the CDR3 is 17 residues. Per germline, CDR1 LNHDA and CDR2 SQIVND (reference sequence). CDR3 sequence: CASSTHSTGSAGNTIYF. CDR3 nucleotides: TGTGCCAGTAGTACCCACTCGACAGGATCTGCTGGAAACACCATATATTTT.

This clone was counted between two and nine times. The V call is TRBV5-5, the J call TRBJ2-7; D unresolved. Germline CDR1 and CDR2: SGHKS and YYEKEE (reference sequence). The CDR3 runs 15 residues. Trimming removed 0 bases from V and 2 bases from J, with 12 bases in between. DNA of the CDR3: TGTGCCAGCAGCTTGGGTGAGAGCCTAACCTACGAGCAGTACTTC. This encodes CASSLGESLTYEQYF.

The CDR3 loop is CASSLTRTGNTGELFF. The CDR3 bases are TGCGCCAGCAGCTTAACAAGGACAGGGAACACCGGGGAGCTGTTTTTT. This sequence joins TRBV5-1 and TRBJ2-2; TRBD1 agrees at 7 bases. V gave up 2 bases and J gave up 1 base; unmatched junction bases: 5. Germline V gives CDR1 SGHRS, CDR2 YFSETQ. The CDR3 runs to 16 residues.

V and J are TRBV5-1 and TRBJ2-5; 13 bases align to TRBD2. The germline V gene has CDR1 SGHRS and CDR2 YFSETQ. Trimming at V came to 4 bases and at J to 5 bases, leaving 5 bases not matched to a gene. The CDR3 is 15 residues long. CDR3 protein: CASSPGLAGRETQYF. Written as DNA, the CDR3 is TGCGCCAGCAGCCCGGGACTAGCGGGGAGGGAGACCCAGTACTTC. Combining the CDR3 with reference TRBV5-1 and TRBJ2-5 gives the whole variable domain KAGVTQTPRYLIKTRGQQVTLSCSPISGHRSVSWYQQTPGQGLQFLFEYFSETQRNKGNFPGRFSGRQFSNSRSEMNVSTLELGDSALYLCASSPGLAGRETQYFGPGTRLLVL.

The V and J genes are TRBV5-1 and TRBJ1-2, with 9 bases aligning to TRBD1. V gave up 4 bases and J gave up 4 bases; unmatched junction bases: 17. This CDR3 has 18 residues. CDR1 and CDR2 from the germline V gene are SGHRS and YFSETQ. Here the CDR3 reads CASSPSLLKTGGLYGYTF. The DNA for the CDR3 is TGCGCCAGCAGCCCCTCTCTTTTAAAAACAGGGGGCCTCTATGGCTACACCTTC. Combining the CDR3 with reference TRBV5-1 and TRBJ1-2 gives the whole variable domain KAGVTQTPRYLIKTRGQQVTLSCSPISGHRSVSWYQQTPGQGLQFLFEYFSETQRNKGNFPGRFSGRQFSNSRSEMNVSTLELGDSALYLCASSPSLLKTGGLYGYTFGSGTRLTVV.

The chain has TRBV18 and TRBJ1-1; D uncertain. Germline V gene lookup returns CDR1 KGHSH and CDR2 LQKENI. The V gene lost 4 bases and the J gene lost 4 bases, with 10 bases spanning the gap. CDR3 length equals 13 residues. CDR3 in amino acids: CASSLGGSTEAFF. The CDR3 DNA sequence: TGTGCCAGCTCACTTGGAGGAAGCACTGAAGCTTTCTTT.

CDR3 coding DNA: TGTGCCAGCAGACTTGTCACAGATACGCAGTATTTT. This codes for CASRLVTDTQYF. V and J are TRBV2 and TRBJ2-3; D is uncertain. With 6 bases removed from V and 2 bases from J, the gap between germline ends came to 6 bases. CDR1 is SNHLY, CDR2 FYNNEI, per germline. CDR3 size: 12 residues.

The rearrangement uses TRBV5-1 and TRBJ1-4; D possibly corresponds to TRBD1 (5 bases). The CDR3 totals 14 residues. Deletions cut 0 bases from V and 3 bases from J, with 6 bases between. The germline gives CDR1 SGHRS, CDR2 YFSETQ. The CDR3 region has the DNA TGCGCCAGCAGCTTGGGAGGGGCTAATGAAAAACTGTTTTTT. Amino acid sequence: CASSLGGANEKLFF.

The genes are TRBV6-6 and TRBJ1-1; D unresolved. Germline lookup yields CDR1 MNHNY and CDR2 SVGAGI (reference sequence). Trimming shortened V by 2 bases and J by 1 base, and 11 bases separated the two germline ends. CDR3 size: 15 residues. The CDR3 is CASSYTPTGNTEAFF. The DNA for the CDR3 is TGTGCCAGCAGTTACACACCGACGGGGAACACTGAAGCTTTCTTT.

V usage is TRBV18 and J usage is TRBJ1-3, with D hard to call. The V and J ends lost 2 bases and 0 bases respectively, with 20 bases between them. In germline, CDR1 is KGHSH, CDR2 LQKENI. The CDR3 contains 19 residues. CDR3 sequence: CASSPEVTGVHLSGNTIYF. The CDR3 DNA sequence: TGTGCCAGCTCACCAGAAGTTACTGGGGTCCACCTCTCTGGAAACACCATATATTTT.

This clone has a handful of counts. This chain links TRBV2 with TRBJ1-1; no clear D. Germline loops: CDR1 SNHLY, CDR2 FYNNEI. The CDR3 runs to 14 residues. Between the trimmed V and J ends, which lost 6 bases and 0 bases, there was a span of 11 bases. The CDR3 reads CASSIIEVNTEAFF. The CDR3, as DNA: TGTGCCAGCAGCATTATTGAGGTGAACACTGAAGCTTTCTTT.

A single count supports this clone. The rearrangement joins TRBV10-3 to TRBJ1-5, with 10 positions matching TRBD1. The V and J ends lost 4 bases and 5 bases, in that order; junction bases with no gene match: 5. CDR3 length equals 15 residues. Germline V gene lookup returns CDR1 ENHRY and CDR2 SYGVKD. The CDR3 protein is CAISGSGTGDQPQHF. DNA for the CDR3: TGTGCCATCAGTGGCTCCGGGACAGGGGATCAGCCCCAGCATTTT.